The clone carrying this T cell receptor (beta chain) occurred many times. The sample is drawn from a study of read filtering for tumor transcriptome and immune sequencing. On the study more broadly: Mean patient age was roughly 61 years, range 47 to 80; 16 to 20 male, 14 female.

Molecular barcoded adaptors covering alpha/delta and beta/gamma chains were used on approximately 400 ng RNA. TCRdb reprocessed the reads with MiXCR, giving one entry per CDR3 protein. The sample lists around 40,000 distinct CDR3 sequences, roughly 10% occurring once. The CDR3 length is 17 residues. The germline V gene has CDR1 LGHDT and CDR2 YNNKEL (reference sequence). V gave up 2 bases and J gave up 3 bases, with 18 bases separating them. The gene calls are TRBV3-1 and TRBJ2-3; D is undetermined. The sample was a population of CD138-negative cells sorted from bone marrow. The sequence was collected from a donor at least 40 years old with multiple myeloma. CDR3: CASSQSPRQSETDTQYF. The CDR3 DNA follows: TGTGCCAGCAGCCAATCTCCGCGCCAGTCAGAGACAGATACGCAGTATTTT.